This T cell receptor beta chain is drawn from a study of siplizumab effects on memory and regulatory T cells. Notes on this clone: Its antigen is as yet unknown.

Sequenced by immunoSEQ multiplex PCR; TCRdb stores in-frame clones only, minus some. The sample gives approximately 94,000 clones, around 92% of which show up once; around 0.15% is in the top ten. Broader study findings: Solely a minor proportion of alloreactive clones could be assigned to unstimulated subsets. Naive or memory phenotype assignment was not possible for roughly 80-97% of proliferating CD4+ or CD8+ clones. The naive T cell population seemed more diverse than memory cells and seemed a major contributor to the alloresponse.

The receptor comes from a human donor in good health. The sample comprised CD4+ T cells sorted from blood.

This CDR3 is CASSLAGQMNTEAFF. CDR3 in DNA: TGTGCCAGCAGCTTAGCGGGACAGATGAACACTGAAGCTTTCTTT. This chain links TRBV7-2 with TRBJ1-1, with 7 bases fitting TRBD1. Germline loops: CDR1 SGHTA, CDR2 FQGNSA. The CDR3 runs to 15 residues. The trim removed 0 bases at V and 0 bases at J, leaving 1 base unmatched.